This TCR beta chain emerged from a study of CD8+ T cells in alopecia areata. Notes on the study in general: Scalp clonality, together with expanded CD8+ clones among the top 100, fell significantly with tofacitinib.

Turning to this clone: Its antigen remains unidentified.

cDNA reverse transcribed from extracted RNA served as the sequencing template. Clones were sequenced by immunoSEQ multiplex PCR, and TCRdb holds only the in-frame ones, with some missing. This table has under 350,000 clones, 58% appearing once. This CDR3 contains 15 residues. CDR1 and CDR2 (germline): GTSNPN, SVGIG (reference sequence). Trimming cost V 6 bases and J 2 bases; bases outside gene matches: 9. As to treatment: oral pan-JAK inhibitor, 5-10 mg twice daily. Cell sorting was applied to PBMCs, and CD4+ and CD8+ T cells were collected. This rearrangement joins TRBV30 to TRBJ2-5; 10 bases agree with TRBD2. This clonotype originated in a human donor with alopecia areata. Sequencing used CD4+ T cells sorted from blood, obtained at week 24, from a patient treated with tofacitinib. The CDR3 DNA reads TGTGCCTGCAAATATAGCGGGGGGTCGCAAGAGACCCAGTACTTC. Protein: CACKYSGGSQETQYF.